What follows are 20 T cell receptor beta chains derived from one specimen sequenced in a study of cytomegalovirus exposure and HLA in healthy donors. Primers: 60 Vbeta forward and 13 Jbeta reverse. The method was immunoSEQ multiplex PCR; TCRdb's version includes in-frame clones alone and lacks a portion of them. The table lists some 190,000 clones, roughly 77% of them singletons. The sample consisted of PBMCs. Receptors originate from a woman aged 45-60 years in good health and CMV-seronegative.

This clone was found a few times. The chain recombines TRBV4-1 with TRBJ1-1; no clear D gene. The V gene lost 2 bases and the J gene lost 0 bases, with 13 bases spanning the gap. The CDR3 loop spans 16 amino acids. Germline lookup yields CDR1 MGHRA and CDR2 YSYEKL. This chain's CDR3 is CASSQRESGLNTEAFF. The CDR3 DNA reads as TGCGCCAGCAGCCAAAGGGAGAGTGGGCTGAACACTGAAGCTTTCTTT.

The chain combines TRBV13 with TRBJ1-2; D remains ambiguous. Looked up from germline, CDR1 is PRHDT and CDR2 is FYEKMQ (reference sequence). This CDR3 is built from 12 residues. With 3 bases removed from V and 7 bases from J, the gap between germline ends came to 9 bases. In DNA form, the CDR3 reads TGTGCCAGCAGCTTGGCGGGGTCTGGCTACACCTTC. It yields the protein CASSLAGSGYTF.

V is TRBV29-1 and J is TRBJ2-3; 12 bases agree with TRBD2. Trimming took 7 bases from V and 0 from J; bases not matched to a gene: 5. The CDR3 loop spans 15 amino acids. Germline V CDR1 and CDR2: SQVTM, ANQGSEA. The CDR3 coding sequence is TGCAGCGCCCGACTAGCGGGGGCCAGCACAGATACGCAGTATTTT. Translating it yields CSARLAGASTDTQYF.

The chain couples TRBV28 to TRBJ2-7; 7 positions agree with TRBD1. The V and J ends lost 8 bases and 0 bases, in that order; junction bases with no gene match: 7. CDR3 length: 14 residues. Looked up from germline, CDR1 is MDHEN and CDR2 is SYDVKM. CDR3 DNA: TGTGCCAGCGGTAGGGGGCTGAGCTCCTACGAGCAGTACTTC. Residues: CASGRGLSSYEQYF.

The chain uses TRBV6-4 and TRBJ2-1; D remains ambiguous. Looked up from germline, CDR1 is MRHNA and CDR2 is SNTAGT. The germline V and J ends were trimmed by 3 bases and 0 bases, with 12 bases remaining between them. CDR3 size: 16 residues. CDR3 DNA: TGTGCCAGCAGTGAAACTGCCTCGAGCTCCTACAATGAGCAGTTCTTC. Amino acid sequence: CASSETASSSYNEQFF.

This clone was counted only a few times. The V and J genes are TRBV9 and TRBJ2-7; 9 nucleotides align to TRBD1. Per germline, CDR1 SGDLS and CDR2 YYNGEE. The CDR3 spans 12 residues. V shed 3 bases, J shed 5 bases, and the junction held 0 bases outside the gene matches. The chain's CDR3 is CASSGDRDEQYF. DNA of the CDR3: TGTGCCAGCAGCGGGGACAGGGACGAGCAGTACTTC. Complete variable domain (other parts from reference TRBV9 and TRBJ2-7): DSGVTQTPKHLITATGQRVTLRCSPRSGDLSVYWYQQSLDQGLQFLIQYYNGEERAKGNILERFSAQQFPDLHSELNLSSLELGDSALYFCASSGDRDEQYFGPGTRLTVT.

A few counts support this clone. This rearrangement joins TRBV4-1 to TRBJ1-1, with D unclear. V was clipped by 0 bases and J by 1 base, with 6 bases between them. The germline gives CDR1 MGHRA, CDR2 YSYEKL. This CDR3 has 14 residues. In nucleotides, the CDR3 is TGCGCCAGCAGCCAAGATAAGCAGAACACTGAAGCTTTCTTT. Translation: CASSQDKQNTEAFF.

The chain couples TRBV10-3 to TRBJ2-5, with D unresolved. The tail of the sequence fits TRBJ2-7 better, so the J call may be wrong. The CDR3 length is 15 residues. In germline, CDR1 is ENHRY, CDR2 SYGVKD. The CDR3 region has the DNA TGTGCCATCAGTGAAGGTCAGGAATTACCCTACGAGCAGTACTTC. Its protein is CAISEGQELPYEQYF.

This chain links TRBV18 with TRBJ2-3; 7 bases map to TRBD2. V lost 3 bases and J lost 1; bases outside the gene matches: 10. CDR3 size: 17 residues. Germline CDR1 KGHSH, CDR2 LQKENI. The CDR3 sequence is CASSPRTAGVGTDTQYF. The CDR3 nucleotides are TGTGCCAGCTCACCCCGAACGGCGGGAGTGGGCACAGATACGCAGTATTTT. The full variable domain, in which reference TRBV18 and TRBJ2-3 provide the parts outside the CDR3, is NAGVMQNPRHLVRRRGQEARLRCSPMKGHSHVYWYRQLPEEGLKFMVYLQKENIIDESGMPKERFSAEFPKEGPSILRIQQVVRGDSAAYFCASSPRTAGVGTDTQYFGPGTRLTVL.

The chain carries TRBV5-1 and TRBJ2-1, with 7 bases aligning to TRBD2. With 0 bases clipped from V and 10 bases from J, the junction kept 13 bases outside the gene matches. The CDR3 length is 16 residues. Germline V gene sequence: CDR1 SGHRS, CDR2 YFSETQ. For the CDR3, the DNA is TGCGCCAGCAGCTTGGTCGGGAGGACCTTTATCTTCGAGCAGTTCTTC. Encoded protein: CASSLVGRTFIFEQFF.

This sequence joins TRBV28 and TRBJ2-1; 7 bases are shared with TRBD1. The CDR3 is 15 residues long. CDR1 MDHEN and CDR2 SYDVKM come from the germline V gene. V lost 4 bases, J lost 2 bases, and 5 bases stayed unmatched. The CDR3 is CASSYRQGAYNEQFF. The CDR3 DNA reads TGTGCCAGCAGTTATCGCCAGGGGGCCTACAATGAGCAGTTCTTC.

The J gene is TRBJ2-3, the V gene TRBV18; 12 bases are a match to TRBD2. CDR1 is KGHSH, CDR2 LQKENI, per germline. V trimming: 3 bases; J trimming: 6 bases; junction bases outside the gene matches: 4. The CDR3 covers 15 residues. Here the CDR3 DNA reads TGTGCCAGCTCACCTCTAGCGGGGGGGCACGATACGCAGTATTTT. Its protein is CASSPLAGGHDTQYF.

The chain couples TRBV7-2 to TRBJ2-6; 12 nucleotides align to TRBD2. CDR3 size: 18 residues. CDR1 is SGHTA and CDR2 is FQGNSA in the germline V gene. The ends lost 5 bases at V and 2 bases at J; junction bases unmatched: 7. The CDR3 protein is CASSLRLAGVAGANVLTF. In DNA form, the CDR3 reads TGTGCCAGCAGCCTCCGACTAGCGGGGGTGGCTGGGGCCAACGTCCTGACTTTC.

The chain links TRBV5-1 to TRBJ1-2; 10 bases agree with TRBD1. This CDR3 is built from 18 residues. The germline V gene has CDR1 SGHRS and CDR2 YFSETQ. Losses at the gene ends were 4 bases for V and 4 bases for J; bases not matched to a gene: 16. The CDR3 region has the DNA TGCGCCAGCAGCCAGAACTCCGGGACAGGGGTCAACATCTATGGCTACACCTTC. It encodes CASSQNSGTGVNIYGYTF.

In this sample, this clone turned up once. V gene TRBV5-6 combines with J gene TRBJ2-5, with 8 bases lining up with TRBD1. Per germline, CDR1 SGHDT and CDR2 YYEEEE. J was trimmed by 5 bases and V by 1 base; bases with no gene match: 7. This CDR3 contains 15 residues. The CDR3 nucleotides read TGTGCCAGCAGCTTGAGGACAGGGATAACGGAGACCCAGTACTTC. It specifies CASSLRTGITETQYF.

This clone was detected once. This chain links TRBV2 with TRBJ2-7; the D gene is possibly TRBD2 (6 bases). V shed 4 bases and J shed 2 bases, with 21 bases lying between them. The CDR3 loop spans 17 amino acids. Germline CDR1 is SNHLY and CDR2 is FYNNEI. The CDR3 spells CASSAEKLGLRAYEQYF. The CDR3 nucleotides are TGTGCCAGCAGTGCAGAAAAGTTGGGACTCCGAGCCTACGAGCAGTACTTC.

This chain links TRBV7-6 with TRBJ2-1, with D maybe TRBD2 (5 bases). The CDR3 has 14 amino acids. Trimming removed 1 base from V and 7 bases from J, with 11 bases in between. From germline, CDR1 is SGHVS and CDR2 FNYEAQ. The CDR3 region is CASSLEPSGNEQFF. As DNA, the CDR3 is TGTGCCAGCAGCTTAGAACCCTCGGGGAATGAGCAGTTCTTC.

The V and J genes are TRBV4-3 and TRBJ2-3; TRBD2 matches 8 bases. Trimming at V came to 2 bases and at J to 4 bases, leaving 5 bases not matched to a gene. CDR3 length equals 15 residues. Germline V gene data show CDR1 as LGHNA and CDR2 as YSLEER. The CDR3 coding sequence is TGCGCCAGCAGCCAAAGCGGGGGAGAGGCAGATACGCAGTATTTT. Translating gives CASSQSGGEADTQYF.

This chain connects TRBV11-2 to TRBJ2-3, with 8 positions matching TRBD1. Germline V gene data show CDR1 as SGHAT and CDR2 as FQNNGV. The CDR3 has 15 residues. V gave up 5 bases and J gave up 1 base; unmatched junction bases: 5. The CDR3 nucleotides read TGTGCCAGCAGCCTCAGGGGGCAAGGCACAGATACGCAGTATTTT. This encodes CASSLRGQGTDTQYF.

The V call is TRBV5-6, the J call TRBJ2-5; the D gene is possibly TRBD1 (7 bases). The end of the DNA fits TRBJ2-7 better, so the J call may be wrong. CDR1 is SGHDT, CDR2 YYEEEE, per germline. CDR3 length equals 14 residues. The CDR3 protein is CASSPTGRSYEQYF. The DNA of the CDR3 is TGTGCCAGCAGCCCGACAGGGAGGTCCTACGAGCAGTACTTC.